These 25 T cell receptor beta chains were sequenced from one sample in a study of shared clonotypes between healthy human individuals. Here immunoSEQ multiplex PCR was the method, and the copy in TCRdb shows in-frame clones only, minus some. The data show under 2,500,000 clones, 90% to 97% seen once. Sequencing was carried out using naive CD4+ T cells sorted from blood. Subset in this sample: CD45RA+ positively selected. The source is a man in his late teens or twenties in good health.

V gene TRBV9 combines with J gene TRBJ2-2, with no clear D. Per germline, CDR1 SGDLS and CDR2 YYNGEE. This CDR3 has 15 residues. Trimming cost V 4 bases and J 8 bases, with 18 bases left between them. CDR3 coding DNA: TGTGCCAGCAGCCCCCACGAGGACGTGACGGGGGAGCTGTTTTTT. Encoded protein: CASSPHEDVTGELFF.

CDR3 in amino acids: CASGLVGSFSGNTIYF. Here the CDR3 DNA reads TGTGCTAGTGGTTTGGTAGGAAGCTTCTCTGGAAACACCATATATTTT. The chain uses TRBV12-5 and TRBJ1-3; D gene uncertain. The CDR3 covers 16 residues. The V and J ends lost 0 bases and 0 bases respectively, with 9 bases between them. Germline loops: CDR1 LGHNT, CDR2 FRNRAP.

The rearrangement links TRBV10-1 to TRBJ1-1; perhaps TRBD1 as D (5 bases). The CDR3 sequence is 15 residues long. The germline V and J ends were trimmed by 0 bases and 1 base, with 9 bases remaining between them. Germline loops: CDR1 WNHNN, CDR2 SYGVQD (reference sequence). The CDR3 DNA reads as TGCGCCAGCAGTGAGTCGACGGGGGGGAACACTGAAGCTTTCTTT. Its protein is CASSESTGGNTEAFF.

The chain joins TRBV7-9 to TRBJ2-5, with 9 bases identical to TRBD1. The J segment lost 2 bases and the V segment lost 4 bases, leaving 8 bases of the junction unmatched. Germline V CDR1 and CDR2: SEHNR, FQNEAQ (reference sequence). The CDR3 is 16 residues long. The CDR3 region has the DNA TGTGCCAGCAGCTCCCGACAGGGGGGAGGTCAAGAGACCCAGTACTTC. It yields the protein CASSSRQGGGQETQYF. The full variable domain, completed using reference TRBV7-9 and TRBJ2-5, is DTGVSQNPRHKITKRGQNVTFRCDPISEHNRLYWYRQTLGQGPEFLTYFQNEAQLEKSRLLSDRFSAERPKGSFSTLEIQRTEQGDSAMYLCASSSRQGGGQETQYFGPGTRLLVL.

Comments on this clone: The same CDR3 arises from other DNA sequences in this sample as well. The chain combines TRBV2 with TRBJ1-2, with a weak D call TRBD1 (5 bases). There are 14 residues in the CDR3. The germline V gene has CDR1 SNHLY and CDR2 FYNNEI. The V and J ends lost 0 bases and 7 bases respectively, with 12 bases between them. CDR3 sequence reads: CASSEAGTFGGYTF. CDR3 nucleotide sequence: TGTGCCAGCAGTGAAGCGGGGACTTTTGGTGGCTACACCTTC.

V and J are TRBV11-2 and TRBJ2-7; D may be TRBD1 (6 bases). Trimming shortened V by 2 bases and J by 5 bases, and 13 bases separated the two germline ends. Per germline, CDR1 SGHAT and CDR2 FQNNGV. The CDR3 length is 14 residues. CDR3 protein: CASSLQGPAHEQYF. The CDR3, as DNA: TGTGCCAGCAGCTTACAGGGGCCGGCGCACGAGCAGTACTTC.

Points on this clone: One end of the junction varies from germline; a read error may be responsible. The chain carries TRBV10-3 and TRBJ2-2; a possible D gene is TRBD1 (5 bases). The CDR3 contains 13 residues. Germline lookup yields CDR1 ENHRY and CDR2 SYGVKD. In DNA form, the CDR3 reads TGTGTCATCAGACCCAGGGAAACCGGGGAGCTGTTTTTT. Amino acid sequence: CVIRPRETGELFF.

This sequence joins TRBV7-2 and TRBJ2-1; TRBD1 agrees at 8 bases. V lost 1 base and J lost 2; bases outside the gene matches: 7. The CDR3 extends over 17 amino acids. The germline V gene encodes CDR1 SGHTA and CDR2 FQGNSA. The CDR3 spells CASSLGSDRGTYNEQFF. The CDR3 nucleotides are TGTGCCAGCAGCTTAGGGAGCGACAGGGGAACCTACAATGAGCAGTTCTTC.

V gene TRBV11-2 combines with J gene TRBJ2-1; the D is unclear. CDR3 length: 15 amino acids. The V end lost 3 bases, the J end lost 0 bases, and 9 bases lay between the germline ends. Germline loops: CDR1 SGHAT, CDR2 FQNNGV. This CDR3 reads CASSFVDSSYNEQFF. The CDR3, as DNA: TGTGCCAGCAGCTTCGTGGATAGCTCCTACAATGAGCAGTTCTTC.

This chain links TRBV5-6 with TRBJ1-2, with unresolved D. The CDR3 has 14 amino acids. Germline loops: CDR1 SGHDT, CDR2 YYEEEE. V was pared by 6 bases and J by 4 bases, with 16 bases between. In DNA form, the CDR3 reads TGTGCCAGCACCAAAGAACAAATCCCCTATGGCTACACCTTC. Translation gives CASTKEQIPYGYTF.

The chain recombines TRBV4-1 with TRBJ2-3; the match to TRBD1 covers 8 bases. V lost 1 base and J lost 5; bases outside the gene matches: 8. Germline assignment: CDR1 MGHRA and CDR2 YSYEKL. This CDR3 spans 16 amino acids. Here the CDR3 DNA reads TGCGCCAGCAGCCAAGGGTTGACAGGGGCCAAAGATACGCAGTATTTT. Translated: CASSQGLTGAKDTQYF.

This clone was seen a single time. The chain is built from TRBV9 and TRBJ2-7, with TRBD1 matching 9 bases. V was clipped by 0 bases and J by 6 bases; unmatched bases: 7. Germline CDR1 reads SGDLS; CDR2 reads YYNGEE. The CDR3 is made up of 15 amino acids. The DNA for the CDR3 is TGTGCCAGCAGCGTAGAAGGACAGGGGCGGTCCGAGCAGTACTTC. As protein: CASSVEGQGRSEQYF.

The genes are TRBV6-5 and TRBJ1-3; D remains unclear. Germline loops: CDR1 MNHEY, CDR2 SVGAGI. The CDR3 loop spans 15 amino acids. The V end lost 2 bases, the J end lost 3 bases, and 11 bases lay between the germline ends. CDR3 nucleotide sequence: TGTGCCAGCAGTTACAAGGGAGAAGATGGAAACACCATATATTTT. Translating it yields CASSYKGEDGNTIYF.

This clone turned up a few times. The chain employs TRBV2 and TRBJ1-2; D remains unclear. The V and J ends lost 1 base and 5 bases respectively, with 2 bases between them. The germline V gene encodes CDR1 SNHLY and CDR2 FYNNEI. The CDR3 loop spans 11 amino acids. CDR3 residues: CASSEEYGYTF. As DNA, the CDR3 is TGTGCCAGCAGTGAAGAATATGGCTACACCTTC.

The rearrangement joins TRBV6-5 to TRBJ2-7; 7 positions agree with TRBD2. V was clipped by 6 bases and J by 3 bases; unmatched bases: 5. Germline assignment: CDR1 MNHEY and CDR2 SVGAGI. The CDR3 has 13 amino acids. The CDR3 spells CASSNGGVYEQYF. The CDR3 DNA sequence: TGTGCCAGCAGCAATGGGGGGGTCTACGAGCAGTACTTC.

J is TRBJ2-4 and V is TRBV7-8; possibly TRBD1 for D (5 bases). Per germline, CDR1 SGHVS and CDR2 FQNEAQ. CDR3 length equals 16 residues. V was shortened by 5 bases and J by 2 bases, with 16 bases between the two germline ends. This CDR3 reads CASSLTSDTSKNIQYF. The CDR3 DNA reads TGTGCCAGCAGCCTCACCTCGGACACCTCCAAAAACATTCAGTACTTC.

The rearrangement uses TRBV18 and TRBJ2-7; 11 nucleotides match TRBD2. Trimming removed 2 bases from V and 1 base from J; junction bases left unmatched: 10. Germline CDR1 is KGHSH and CDR2 is LQKENI. CDR3 length: 18 residues. The CDR3 here is CASSPYPMTSGDSYEQYF. The CDR3 nucleotides read TGTGCCAGCTCACCATATCCCATGACTAGCGGGGATTCCTACGAGCAGTACTTC.

The chain carries TRBV10-2 and TRBJ2-4; D might be TRBD2 (5 bases). V dropped 7 bases and J dropped 6 bases, with 16 bases sitting between them. This CDR3 spans 14 amino acids. Per germline, CDR1 WSHSY and CDR2 SAAADI. The CDR3 DNA follows: TGCGCCAGCATCTCGACCGAGGACTCAAACATTCAGTACTTC. It translates to CASISTEDSNIQYF.

The chain is built from TRBV11-2 and TRBJ2-7; D is unclear. Germline V gene lookup returns CDR1 SGHAT and CDR2 FQNNGV. Trimming stripped 0 bases from V and 3 bases from J, with 9 bases between. The CDR3 sequence is 14 residues long. In DNA, the CDR3 is TGTGCCAGCAGCTTAGACAGGCTTAACTACGAGCAGTACTTC. It is translated as CASSLDRLNYEQYF.

This sequence joins TRBV28 and TRBJ1-1, with TRBD1 as a possible D gene (6 bases). Per germline, CDR1 MDHEN and CDR2 SYDVKM. Trimming pared 5 bases from V and 1 base from J, leaving 20 bases between. CDR3 length equals 17 residues. The CDR3 region has the DNA TGTGCCAGCAGTCCCGTGGGCTCACAGGGTAAGAACACTGAAGCTTTCTTT. Protein product: CASSPVGSQGKNTEAFF.

The V gene is TRBV7-6, the J gene TRBJ2-7; 7 bases are shared with TRBD1. The germline CDR1 and CDR2 sequences are SGHVS and FNYEAQ. The V and J ends lost 5 bases and 3 bases, in that order; junction bases with no gene match: 19. CDR3 length: 18 amino acids. In nucleotides, the CDR3 is TGTGCCAGCAGCCCGAGAATAGGAGTGGGCCAGGGGGACTACGAGCAGTACTTC. It yields the protein CASSPRIGVGQGDYEQYF. Full variable domain (rest looked up from reference TRBV7-6 and TRBJ2-7): GAGVSQSPRYKVTKRGQDVALRCDPISGHVSLYWYRQALGQGPEFLTYFNYEAQQDKSGLPNDRFSAERPEGSISTLTIQRTEQRDSAMYRCASSPRIGVGQGDYEQYFGPGTRLTVT.

The count of this clone is one. Distinct nucleotide sequences in the sample also encode this CDR3. This chain links TRBV2 with TRBJ2-5; 7 bases are shared with TRBD1. CDR1 and CDR2 (germline): SNHLY, FYNNEI. V lost 6 bases, J lost 5 bases, and 6 bases stayed unmatched. The CDR3 contains 13 residues. CDR3 protein: CASRGTVGETQYF. The CDR3 nucleotides read TGTGCCAGCAGGGGGACAGTAGGGGAGACCCAGTACTTC.

CDR3: CASSQGKQGVVSGTDTQYF. CDR3 nucleotide sequence: TGCGCCAGCAGCCAAGGAAAACAGGGAGTAGTCTCTGGCACAGATACGCAGTATTTT. J is TRBJ2-3 and V is TRBV4-1, with D possibly being TRBD1 (6 bases). V was clipped by 1 base and J by 1 base, with 21 bases between them. CDR3 length equals 19 residues. In germline, CDR1 is MGHRA, CDR2 YSYEKL.

The chain uses TRBV6-5 and TRBJ1-1; possible D gene TRBD1, 5 bases. The germline V gene has CDR1 MNHEY and CDR2 SVGAGI. Trimming took off 7 bases at V and 1 base at J, with 16 bases between the two ends. CDR3 length: 15 residues. CDR3 residues: CASNPTRGRNTEAFF. For the CDR3, the DNA is TGTGCCAGCAATCCTACTCGGGGACGGAACACTGAAGCTTTCTTT.

The chain recombines TRBV5-1 with TRBJ2-1; D ambiguous. Per the germline V gene, CDR1 is SGHRS and CDR2 is YFSETQ. The CDR3 totals 15 residues. With 0 bases removed from V and 1 base from J, the gap between germline ends came to 8 bases. The CDR3 is CASSLAYGSYNEQFF. The CDR3 DNA reads TGCGCCAGCAGCTTGGCTTATGGGTCCTACAATGAGCAGTTCTTC.